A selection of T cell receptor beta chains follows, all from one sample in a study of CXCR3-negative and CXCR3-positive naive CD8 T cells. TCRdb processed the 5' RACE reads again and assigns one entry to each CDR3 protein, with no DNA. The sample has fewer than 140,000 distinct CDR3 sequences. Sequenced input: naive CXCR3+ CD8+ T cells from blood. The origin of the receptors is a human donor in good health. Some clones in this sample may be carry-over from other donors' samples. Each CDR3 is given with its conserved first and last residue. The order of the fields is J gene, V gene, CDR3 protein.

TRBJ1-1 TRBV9 CASSVGVGTEAFF
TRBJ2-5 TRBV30 CAWSRGRDRETQYF
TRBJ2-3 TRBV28 CASSERGGSDTQYF
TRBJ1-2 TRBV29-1 CSVEDWGQDGYTF
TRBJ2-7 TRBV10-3 CAISDHEDQRGQYF
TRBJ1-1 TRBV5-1 CASSLDGQGVGTEAFF
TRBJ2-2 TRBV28 CASSSRDRVTGELFF
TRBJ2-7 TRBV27 CASSRQGIYYEQYF
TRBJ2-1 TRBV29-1 CSSSWGNEQFF
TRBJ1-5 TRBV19 CASSASSYSNQPQHF
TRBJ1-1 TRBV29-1 CSAVLGNTEAFF
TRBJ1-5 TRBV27 CASSLGPDQPQHF
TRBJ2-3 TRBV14 CASSPGLAGGGGTDTQYF
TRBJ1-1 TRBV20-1 CSARELGGGGTEAFF
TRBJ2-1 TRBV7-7 CASSSRGGNNEQFF
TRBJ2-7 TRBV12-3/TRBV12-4 CASSITPEGLQYF
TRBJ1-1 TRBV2 CAIPGTGAWDTEAFF
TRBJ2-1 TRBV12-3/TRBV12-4 CASWDQGQVNEQFF
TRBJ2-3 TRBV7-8 CASSLAMTGASTDTQYF
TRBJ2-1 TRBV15 CATSRGLAGGLYNEQFF
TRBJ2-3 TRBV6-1 CASSEGQVPTDTQYF
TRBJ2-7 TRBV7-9 CASSFDYGQYF
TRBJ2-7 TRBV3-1 CASNRRRYPVEQYF
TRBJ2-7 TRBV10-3 CAISPGLAPNEQYF
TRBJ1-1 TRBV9 CASSVVPRDDTEAFF
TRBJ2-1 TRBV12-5 CASAPDRGYNEQFF
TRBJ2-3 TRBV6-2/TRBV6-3 CASSHIAGGVGDTQYF
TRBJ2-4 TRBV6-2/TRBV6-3 CASSPLPGQGGHF
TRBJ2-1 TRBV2 CASFGRGDRSSYNEQFF
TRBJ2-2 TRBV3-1 CASSLTRTITNTGELFF
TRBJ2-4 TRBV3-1 CASSPGGSGNIQYF
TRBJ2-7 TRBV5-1 CASSSPMDGTYEQYF
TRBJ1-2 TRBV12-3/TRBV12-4 CASADETGSGYNYGYTF
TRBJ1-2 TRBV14 CASSQDRLGGYTF
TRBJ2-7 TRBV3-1 CASSSGTLGYEQYF
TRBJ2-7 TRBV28 CASSKTGAAYEQYF
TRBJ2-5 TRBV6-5 CASSYTPVAETQYF
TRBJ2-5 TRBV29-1 CSVESPREETQYF
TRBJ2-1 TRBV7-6 CASSSRDLGNEQFF
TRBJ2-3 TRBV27 CASSYDSSSSTDTQYF
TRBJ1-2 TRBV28 CASTMKGVYYGYTF
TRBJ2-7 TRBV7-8 CASSLPQEWTDPYEQYF
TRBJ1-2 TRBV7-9 CASSLAEAQGTYGYTF
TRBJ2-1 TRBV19 CASRVGGLAGNNEQFF
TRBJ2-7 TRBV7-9 CASSGAYEQYF
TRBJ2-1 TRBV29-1 CSVAGGSTYNEQFF
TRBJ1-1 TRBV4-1 CASSQAGENTEAFF
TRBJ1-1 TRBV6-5 CASRTGDPNTEAFF
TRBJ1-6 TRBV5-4 CASSAGGPLHF
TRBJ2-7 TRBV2 CASSVGTMDDEQYF
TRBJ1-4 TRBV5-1 CASSHRQGGPNEKLFF
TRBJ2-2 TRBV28 CASSLYGRGSATGELFF
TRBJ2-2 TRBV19 CASRTGFGELFF
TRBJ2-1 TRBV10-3 CAKSRDRDEEQFF